The 20 T cell receptor beta chains in this list originate from one sample, sequenced in a study of beta chain features in type 1 diabetes. The study reverse transcribed the entire isolated RNA, so it sequenced expressed TCRB transcripts. The method was immunoSEQ multiplex PCR; TCRdb's version includes in-frame clones alone and lacks a portion of them. This sample carries 300,000 to 350,000 clones, around 8% of them seen once, and the ten largest clones take under 0.5%. Sequenced material: central memory CD4+ T cells from blood. The receptor source for this set is a woman in her late teens or twenties in good health.

The table lists this clone with a few counts. The V gene is TRBV9, the J gene TRBJ1-2, with D hard to call. The CDR3 covers 14 residues. Between the trimmed V and J ends, which lost 3 bases and 4 bases, there was a span of 13 bases. Germline values: CDR1 SGDLS, CDR2 YYNGEE. CDR3 bases: TGTGCCAGCAGCGCCAATCGGGGTAGCTATGGCTACACCTTC. Translating gives CASSANRGSYGYTF. Full variable domain (rest looked up from reference TRBV9 and TRBJ1-2): DSGVTQTPKHLITATGQRVTLRCSPRSGDLSVYWYQQSLDQGLQFLIQYYNGEERAKGNILERFSAQQFPDLHSELNLSSLELGDSALYFCASSANRGSYGYTFGSGTRLTVV.

A few counts support this clone. The CDR3 DNA follows: TGTGCCAGCAGTTTAACGGGGGGAGGAAACACCATATATTTT. This codes for CASSLTGGGNTIYF. The chain links TRBV28 to TRBJ1-3, with a possible D match to TRBD1 (5 bases). The V gene's germline CDR1 is MDHEN and CDR2 SYDVKM. V was shortened by 2 bases and J by 4 bases, with 9 bases between the two germline ends. The CDR3 is 14 amino acids.

The J gene is TRBJ1-1, the V gene TRBV12-2; the table's D call, TRBD1, has no DNA check behind it. TRBV12-2 is given as a pseudogene. There are 16 residues in the CDR3. The chain's CDR3 is CASRWWHVPMNTEAFF. The DNA of the CDR3 is TGTGCAAGTCGCTGGTGGCATGTACCGATGAACACTGAAGCTTTCTTT.

The gene calls are TRBV20-1 and TRBJ2-2; D unclear. Deletions cut 7 bases from V and 7 bases from J, with 10 bases between. This CDR3 is 11 amino acids long. Germline CDR1 is DFQATT and CDR2 is SNEGSKA (reference sequence). The CDR3 sequence is CSVSVFGELFF. CDR3 nucleotides: TGCAGTGTCTCCGTTTTCGGGGAGCTGTTTTTT.

V is TRBV28 and J is TRBJ1-4; maybe TRBD1 (6 bases). CDR1 and CDR2 from the germline V gene are MDHEN and SYDVKM. The CDR3 runs 13 residues. V dropped 8 bases and J dropped 7 bases, with 14 bases sitting between them. The CDR3 is CASLRGFGEKLFF. As DNA, the CDR3 is TGTGCCAGCCTCAGGGGTTTTGGTGAAAAACTGTTTTTT.

The V call is TRBV25-1, the J call TRBJ2-4; D not certain. V dropped 3 bases and J dropped 0 bases, with 15 bases sitting between them. This CDR3 is 17 amino acids long. CDR1 is MGHDK, CDR2 SYGVNS, per germline. CDR3 amino acids: CASSDRPPLIAKNIQYF. In DNA form, the CDR3 reads TGTGCCAGCAGTGACAGGCCCCCTTTGATAGCCAAAAACATTCAGTACTTC.

V usage is TRBV5-1 and J usage is TRBJ2-1; D not resolved. V was pared by 2 bases and J by 0 bases, with 6 bases between. This CDR3 contains 14 residues. Germline V CDR1 and CDR2: SGHRS, YFSETQ. Here the CDR3 reads CASSFESSYNEQFF. The DNA of the CDR3 is TGCGCCAGCAGCTTCGAGAGCTCCTACAATGAGCAGTTCTTC. The complete variable domain, with remaining parts taken from reference TRBV5-1 and TRBJ2-1, reads KAGVTQTPRYLIKTRGQQVTLSCSPISGHRSVSWYQQTPGQGLQFLFEYFSETQRNKGNFPGRFSGRQFSNSRSEMNVSTLELGDSALYLCASSFESSYNEQFFGPGTRLTVL.

The chain has TRBV27 and TRBJ2-1, with TRBD2 identical over 9 bases. J was trimmed by 7 bases and V by 0 bases; bases with no gene match: 10. The germline V gene encodes CDR1 MNHEY and CDR2 SMNVEV (reference sequence). The CDR3 loop spans 17 amino acids. In DNA form, the CDR3 reads TGTGCCAGCAGTTTATCTATAGGGACTAGCCAACAGAATGAGCAGTTCTTC. It translates to CASSLSIGTSQQNEQFF.

This clone was observed a single time. The chain carries TRBV4-3 and TRBJ2-1; a possible D gene is TRBD2 (6 bases). In germline, CDR1 is LGHNA, CDR2 YSLEER. The CDR3 contains 18 residues. Trimming left V 3 bases short and J 0 bases short, with 18 bases between. CDR3 sequence reads: CASSQADGGSASYNEQFF. CDR3 DNA sequence: TGCGCCAGCAGCCAGGCGGATGGGGGGAGTGCCTCCTACAATGAGCAGTTCTTC.

This clone was observed a few times. V and J are TRBV6-5 and TRBJ1-4; possible D gene TRBD1, 6 bases. V shed 8 bases and J shed 7 bases, with 17 bases lying between them. Germline V gene lookup returns CDR1 MNHEY and CDR2 SVGAGI. The CDR3 is made up of 14 amino acids. CDR3 coding DNA: TGTGCCAGCGGCAACAGGGTGCTTAGTGAAAAACTGTTTTTT. Amino acids: CASGNRVLSEKLFF.

This clone was observed a few times. This sequence joins TRBV2 and TRBJ1-5; 9 nucleotides align to TRBD1. Germline V gene sequence: CDR1 SNHLY, CDR2 FYNNEI. The CDR3 runs 17 residues. V lost 6 bases to trimming and J lost 2 bases; unmatched junction nucleotides: 11. The CDR3 region is CASRKTGGSGGNQPQHF. The DNA for the CDR3 is TGTGCCAGCAGAAAAACAGGGGGCAGTGGTGGCAATCAGCCCCAGCATTTT.

This clone was detected a few times. This sequence joins TRBV21-1 and TRBJ2-3; the table assigns TRBD1, which was not confirmed against the DNA. TRBV21-1 has pseudogene status. The CDR3 is made up of 15 amino acids. CDR3 coding DNA: TGTGCCAGTTTCAGGCCGACAGGGGCGTCAGATACGCAGTATTTT. Its translation is CASFRPTGASDTQYF.

This clone has a handful of counts. The chain recombines TRBV28 with TRBJ2-1, with 8 bases that match TRBD2. Per the germline V gene, CDR1 is MDHEN and CDR2 is SYDVKM. V was pared by 3 bases and J by 3 bases, with 7 bases of the junction left unmatched. CDR3 length: 16 amino acids. The CDR3 loop reads CASSFWGLGNYNEQFF. CDR3 DNA sequence: TGTGCCAGCAGTTTTTGGGGACTAGGTAACTACAATGAGCAGTTCTTC.

This rearrangement joins TRBV5-6 to TRBJ1-4; no definite D call. The CDR3 runs 15 residues. CDR1 is SGHDT and CDR2 is YYEEEE in the germline V gene. The V and J ends lost 2 bases and 6 bases respectively, with 14 bases between them. The CDR3 spells CASSLRSLGDEKLFF. The CDR3 nucleotides read TGTGCCAGCAGCTTAAGGTCCTTAGGCGATGAAAAACTGTTTTTT.

This clone was observed a few times. DNA for the CDR3: TGTGCCAGCAGTTTGGCCAATGAGCAGTTCTTC. This codes for CASSLANEQFF. The rearrangement uses TRBV9 and TRBJ2-1, with D uncertain. The CDR3 runs 11 residues. CDR1 and CDR2 (germline): SGDLS, YYNGEE. V was shortened by 5 bases and J by 6 bases, with 6 bases between the two germline ends.

Many counts were recorded for this clone. The J gene is TRBJ1-4, the V gene TRBV19, with no clear D. V was shortened by 11 bases and J by 8 bases, with 6 bases between the two germline ends. The germline V gene has CDR1 LNHDA and CDR2 SQIVND (reference sequence). The CDR3 contains 9 residues. The DNA for the CDR3 is TGTGCCGTCGGGGAAAAACTGTTTTTT. This gives the protein CAVGEKLFF.

This clone was observed at least ten times. This rearrangement joins TRBV9 to TRBJ1-3; a weak D match, TRBD1 (5 bases). CDR1 and CDR2 (germline): SGDLS, YYNGEE. The CDR3 has 17 amino acids. Trimming took 2 bases from V and 0 from J, leaving 15 bases between them. CDR3 protein: CASSVRVGTISGNTIYF. The CDR3 DNA sequence: TGTGCCAGCAGCGTCAGGGTCGGGACTATCTCTGGAAACACCATATATTTT. Variable domain in full (rest from reference TRBV9 and TRBJ1-3): DSGVTQTPKHLITATGQRVTLRCSPRSGDLSVYWYQQSLDQGLQFLIQYYNGEERAKGNILERFSAQQFPDLHSELNLSSLELGDSALYFCASSVRVGTISGNTIYFGEGSWLTVV.

The genes are TRBV9 and TRBJ2-2; either TRBD1 or TRBD2 may supply D (5 bases each). Deletions cut 2 bases from V and 4 bases from J, with 21 bases between. This CDR3 contains 18 residues. Per the germline V gene, CDR1 is SGDLS and CDR2 is YYNGEE. The CDR3 loop reads CASSVDGTGDTSTGELFF. CDR3 nucleotide sequence: TGTGCCAGCAGCGTGGACGGGACCGGGGATACGAGCACCGGGGAGCTGTTTTTT.

The chain couples TRBV15 to TRBJ2-5; D unclear. V was clipped by 9 bases and J by 3 bases, with 14 bases between them. This CDR3 comprises 13 residues. Germline V lookup: CDR1 LNHNV, CDR2 YYDKDF (reference sequence). This CDR3 is CATSPQVKETQYF. CDR3 nucleotides: TGTGCCACGAGTCCCCAAGTCAAAGAGACCCAGTACTTC.

The gene calls are TRBV5-4 and TRBJ2-5; D call uncertain. There are 12 residues in the CDR3. V lost 2 bases and J lost 7, with 9 bases in between. Germline assignment: CDR1 SGHNT and CDR2 YYREEE (reference sequence). CDR3 sequence (DNA): TGTGCCAGCAGCTTCGGCATGGGGACCCAGTACTTC. This sequence encodes CASSFGMGTQYF. The full variable domain, with the rest looked up from reference TRBV5-4 and TRBJ2-5, is ETGVTQSPTHLIKTRGQQVTLRCSSQSGHNTVSWYQQALGQGPQFIFQYYREEENGRGNFPPRFSGLQFPNYSSELNVNALELDDSALYLCASSFGMGTQYFGPGTRLLVL.